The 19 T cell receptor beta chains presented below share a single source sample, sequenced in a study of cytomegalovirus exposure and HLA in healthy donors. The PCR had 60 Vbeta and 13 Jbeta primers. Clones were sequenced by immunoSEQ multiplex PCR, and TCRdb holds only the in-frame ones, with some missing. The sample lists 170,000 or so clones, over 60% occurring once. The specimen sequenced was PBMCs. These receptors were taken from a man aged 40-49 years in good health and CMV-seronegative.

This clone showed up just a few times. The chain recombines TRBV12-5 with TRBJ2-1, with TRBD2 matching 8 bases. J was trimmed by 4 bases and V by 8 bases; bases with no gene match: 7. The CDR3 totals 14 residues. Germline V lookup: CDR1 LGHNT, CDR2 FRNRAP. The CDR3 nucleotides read TGTGCTAGTTTCGGGGGGGCGAGGTACAATGAGCAGTTCTTC. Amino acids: CASFGGARYNEQFF.

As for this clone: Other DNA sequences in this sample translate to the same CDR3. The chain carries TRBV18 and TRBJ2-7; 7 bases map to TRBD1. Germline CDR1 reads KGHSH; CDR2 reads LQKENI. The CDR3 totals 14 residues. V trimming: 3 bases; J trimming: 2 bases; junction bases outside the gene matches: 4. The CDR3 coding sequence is TGTGCCAGCTCACCCCGACAGGGTACCTACGAGCAGTACTTC. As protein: CASSPRQGTYEQYF. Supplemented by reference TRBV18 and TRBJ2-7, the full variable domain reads NAGVMQNPRHLVRRRGQEARLRCSPMKGHSHVYWYRQLPEEGLKFMVYLQKENIIDESGMPKERFSAEFPKEGPSILRIQQVVRGDSAAYFCASSPRQGTYEQYFGPGTRLTVT.

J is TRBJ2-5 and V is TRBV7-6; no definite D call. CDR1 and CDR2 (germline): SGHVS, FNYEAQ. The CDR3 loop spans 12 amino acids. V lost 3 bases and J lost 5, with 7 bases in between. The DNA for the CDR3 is TGTGCCAGCAGCTTGGTCGGGGAGACCCAGTACTTC. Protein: CASSLVGETQYF.

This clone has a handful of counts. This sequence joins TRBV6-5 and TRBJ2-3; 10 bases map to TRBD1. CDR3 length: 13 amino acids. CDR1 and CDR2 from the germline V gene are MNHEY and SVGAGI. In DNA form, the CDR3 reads TGTGCTTGCGGGGACAGGGGCGGGAATACGCAGTATTTT. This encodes CACGDRGGNTQYF.

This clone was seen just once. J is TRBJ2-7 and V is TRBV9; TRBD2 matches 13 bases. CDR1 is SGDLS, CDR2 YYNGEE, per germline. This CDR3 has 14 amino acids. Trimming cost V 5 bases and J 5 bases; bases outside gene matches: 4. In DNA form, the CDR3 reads TGTGCCAGCAGTGGGACTAGCGGGGCCGACGAGCAGTACTTC. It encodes CASSGTSGADEQYF.

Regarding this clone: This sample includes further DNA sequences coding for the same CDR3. The CDR3 reads CASSRGGSYNEQFF. Here the CDR3 DNA reads TGCGCCAGCAGCCGAGGGGGTTCCTACAATGAGCAGTTCTTC. The chain combines TRBV5-1 with TRBJ2-1; D perhaps matches TRBD1 (6 bases). The germline V gene has CDR1 SGHRS and CDR2 YFSETQ. Trimming shortened V by 4 bases and J by 1 base, and 9 bases separated the two germline ends. This CDR3 spans 14 amino acids.

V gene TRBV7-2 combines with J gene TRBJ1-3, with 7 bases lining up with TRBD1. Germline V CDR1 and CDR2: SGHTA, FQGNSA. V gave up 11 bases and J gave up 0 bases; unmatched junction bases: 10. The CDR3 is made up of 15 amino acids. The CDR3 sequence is CASGGQGLSGNTIYF. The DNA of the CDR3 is TGTGCCTCAGGGGGGCAGGGGCTCTCTGGAAACACCATATATTTT.

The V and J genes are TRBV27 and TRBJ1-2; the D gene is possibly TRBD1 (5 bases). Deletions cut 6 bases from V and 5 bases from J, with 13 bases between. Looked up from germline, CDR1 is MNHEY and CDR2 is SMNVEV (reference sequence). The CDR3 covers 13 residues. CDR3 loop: CASSFGGWYGYTF. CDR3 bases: TGTGCCAGCAGCTTTGGGGGGTGGTATGGCTACACCTTC.

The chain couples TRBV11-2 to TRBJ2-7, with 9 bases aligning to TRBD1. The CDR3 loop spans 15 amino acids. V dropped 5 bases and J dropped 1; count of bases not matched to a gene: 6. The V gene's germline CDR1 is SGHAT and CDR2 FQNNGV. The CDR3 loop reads CASSPRDRASYEQYF. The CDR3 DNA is TGTGCCAGCAGCCCCCGGGACAGGGCATCCTACGAGCAGTACTTC.

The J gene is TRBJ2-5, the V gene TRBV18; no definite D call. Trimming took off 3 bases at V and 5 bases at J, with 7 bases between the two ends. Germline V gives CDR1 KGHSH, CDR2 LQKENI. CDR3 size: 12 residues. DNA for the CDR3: TGTGCCAGCTCACCGGCCGGGGAGACCCAGTACTTC. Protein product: CASSPAGETQYF. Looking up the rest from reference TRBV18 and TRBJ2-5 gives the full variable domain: NAGVMQNPRHLVRRRGQEARLRCSPMKGHSHVYWYRQLPEEGLKFMVYLQKENIIDESGMPKERFSAEFPKEGPSILRIQQVVRGDSAAYFCASSPAGETQYFGPGTRLLVL.

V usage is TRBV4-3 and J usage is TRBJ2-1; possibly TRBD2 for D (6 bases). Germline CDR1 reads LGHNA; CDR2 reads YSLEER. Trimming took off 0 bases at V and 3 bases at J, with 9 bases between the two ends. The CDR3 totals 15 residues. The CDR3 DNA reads TGCGCCAGCAGCCAAGATGCGGGGTACTACAATGAGCAGTTCTTC. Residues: CASSQDAGYYNEQFF.

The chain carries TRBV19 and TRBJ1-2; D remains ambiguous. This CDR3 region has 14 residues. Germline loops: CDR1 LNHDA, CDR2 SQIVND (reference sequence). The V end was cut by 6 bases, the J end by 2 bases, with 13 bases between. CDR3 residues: CASRRDLRNYGYTF. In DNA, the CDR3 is TGTGCCAGTAGGAGGGATCTGAGGAACTATGGCTACACCTTC.

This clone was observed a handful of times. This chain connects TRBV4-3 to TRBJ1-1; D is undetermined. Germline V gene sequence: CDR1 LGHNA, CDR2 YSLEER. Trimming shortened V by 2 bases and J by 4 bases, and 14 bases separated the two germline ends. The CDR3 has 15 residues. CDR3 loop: CASSQWHSQTTEAFF. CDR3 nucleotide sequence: TGCGCCAGCAGCCAATGGCACAGTCAGACCACTGAAGCTTTCTTT.

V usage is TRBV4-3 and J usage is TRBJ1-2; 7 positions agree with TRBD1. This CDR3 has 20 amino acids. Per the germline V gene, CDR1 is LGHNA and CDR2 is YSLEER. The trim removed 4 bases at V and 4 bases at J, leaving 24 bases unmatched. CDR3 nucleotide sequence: TGCGCCAGCAGCCGTCTGGTAGGGGGGCCATACAGGGGAGATAGCTATGGCTACACCTTC. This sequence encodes CASSRLVGGPYRGDSYGYTF.

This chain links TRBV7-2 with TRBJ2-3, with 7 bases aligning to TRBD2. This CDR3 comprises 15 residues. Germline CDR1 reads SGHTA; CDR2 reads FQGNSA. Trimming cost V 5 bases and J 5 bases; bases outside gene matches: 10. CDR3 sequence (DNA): TGTGCCAGCAGCAGCCAAGCGGGGAGGGGAGATACGCAGTATTTT. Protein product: CASSSQAGRGDTQYF. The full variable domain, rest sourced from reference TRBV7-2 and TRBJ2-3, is GAGVSQSPSNKVTEKGKDVELRCDPISGHTALYWYRQSLGQGLEFLIYFQGNSAPDKSGLPSDRFSAERTGGSVSTLTIQRTQQEDSAVYLCASSSQAGRGDTQYFGPGTRLTVL.

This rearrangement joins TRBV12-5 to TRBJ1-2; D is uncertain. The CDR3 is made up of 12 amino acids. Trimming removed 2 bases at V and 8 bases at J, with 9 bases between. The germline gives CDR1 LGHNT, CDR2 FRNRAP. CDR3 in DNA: TGTGCTAGTGGTTTGTCTGGGCGCGGCTACACCTTC. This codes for CASGLSGRGYTF. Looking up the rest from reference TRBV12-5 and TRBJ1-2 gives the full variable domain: DARVTQTPRHKVTEMGQEVTMRCQPILGHNTVFWYRQTMMQGLELLAYFRNRAPLDDSGMPKDRFSAEMPDATLATLKIQPSEPRDSAVYFCASGLSGRGYTFGSGTRLTVV.

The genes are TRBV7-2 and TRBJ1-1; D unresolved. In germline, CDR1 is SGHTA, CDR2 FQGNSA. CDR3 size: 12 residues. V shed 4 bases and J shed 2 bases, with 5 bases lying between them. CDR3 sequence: CASSYRNTEAFF. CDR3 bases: TGTGCCAGCAGCTACAGAAACACTGAAGCTTTCTTT.

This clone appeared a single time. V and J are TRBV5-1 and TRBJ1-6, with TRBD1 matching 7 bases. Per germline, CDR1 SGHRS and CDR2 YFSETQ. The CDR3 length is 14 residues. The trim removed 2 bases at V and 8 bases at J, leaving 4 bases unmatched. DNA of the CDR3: TGCGCCAGCAGCTTAGAGGGGGCTGATTCACCCCTCCACTTT. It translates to CASSLEGADSPLHF.

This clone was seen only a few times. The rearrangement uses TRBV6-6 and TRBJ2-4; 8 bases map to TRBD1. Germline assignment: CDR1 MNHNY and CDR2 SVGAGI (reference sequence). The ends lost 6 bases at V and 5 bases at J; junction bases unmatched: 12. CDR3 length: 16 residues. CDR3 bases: TGTGCCAGCAGGCAATGGGGGGCCAGGGGGCAAAACATTCAGTACTTC. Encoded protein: CASRQWGARGQNIQYF.